These 14 T cell receptor beta chains were sequenced from one sample in a study of CD4 T cells in relation to SARS-CoV-2 and coronaviruses. The unexposed donors gave CD4+ T cells in 2011-2018, prior to COVID-19. Isolation of CD4+ T cells took place after about 9 days in culture. The data were produced by immunoSEQ multiplex PCR, yet TCRdb's version contains in-frame clones alone and is incomplete. The sample carries about 21,000 clones, around 80% recorded once. These receptors have no known antigen. Specimen: CD4+ T cells from PBMCs, cultured in vitro. The source is a human donor in good health.

The sample holds a few counts of this clone. This chain uses TRBV5-4 with TRBJ2-2; D ambiguous. This CDR3 spans 14 amino acids. The germline gives CDR1 SGHNT, CDR2 YYREEE (reference sequence). V gave up 4 bases and J gave up 1 base, with 8 bases separating them. CDR3 DNA sequence: TGTGCCAGCAGCCTAACTAAGAACACCGGGGAGCTGTTTTTT. This gives the protein CASSLTKNTGELFF.

V is TRBV5-1 and J is TRBJ2-5, with a weak D call TRBD1 (6 bases). The CDR3 has 16 amino acids. CDR1 is SGHRS and CDR2 is YFSETQ in the germline V gene. V was clipped by 4 bases and J by 4 bases, with 20 bases between them. The CDR3 nucleotides read TGCGCCAGCAGCGCCTTGGGGGCCGGGTCTCGAGAGACCCAGTACTTC. Amino acids: CASSALGAGSRETQYF.

The chain recombines TRBV18 with TRBJ2-7, with 7 nucleotides matching TRBD2. Losses at the gene ends were 6 bases for V and 7 bases for J; bases not matched to a gene: 12. The CDR3 loop spans 14 amino acids. CDR1 is KGHSH, CDR2 LQKENI, per germline. This CDR3 reads CASSEGPWGGEQYF. The CDR3, as DNA: TGTGCCAGCTCGGAAGGCCCCTGGGGGGGGGAGCAGTACTTC.

The V call is TRBV14, the J call TRBJ2-5; the D is unclear. Trimming cost V 2 bases and J 4 bases, with 2 bases left between them. This CDR3 is 11 amino acids long. CDR1 and CDR2 from the germline V gene are SGHDN and FVKESK. The CDR3 region has the DNA TGTGCCAGCAGCCAATCAGAGACCCAGTACTTC. It yields the protein CASSQSETQYF.

The CDR3 DNA reads as TGTGCCAGTAGTACCCACAGGTACACTGAAGCTTTCTTT. Its translation: CASSTHRYTEAFF. The chain joins TRBV19 to TRBJ1-1, with D possibly being TRBD1 (5 bases). The CDR3 contains 13 residues. Trimming shortened V by 4 bases and J by 3 bases, and 9 bases separated the two germline ends. Germline loops: CDR1 LNHDA, CDR2 SQIVND (reference sequence).

This rearrangement joins TRBV27 to TRBJ2-1, with D maybe TRBD1 (6 bases). Trimming stripped 8 bases from V and 4 bases from J, with 15 bases between. The CDR3 contains 14 residues. The germline V gene has CDR1 MNHEY and CDR2 SMNVEV (reference sequence). The CDR3 region is CASSRDRPYNEQFF. The CDR3 DNA reads TGTGCCAGCTCCCGCGACAGGCCTTACAATGAGCAGTTCTTC.

The chain is built from TRBV7-2 and TRBJ2-3; TRBD2 matches at 7 bases. The CDR3 is 18 residues long. Per the germline V gene, CDR1 is SGHTA and CDR2 is FQGNSA. V shed 4 bases, J shed 3 bases, and the junction held 16 bases outside the gene matches. The CDR3 coding sequence is TGTGCCAGCAGCTGGCGGGCTCTGGCGGGAGATCTGACAGATACGCAGTATTTT. Protein: CASSWRALAGDLTDTQYF.

V usage is TRBV5-1 and J usage is TRBJ2-4; 7 nucleotides agree with TRBD2. V dropped 0 bases and J dropped 8; count of bases not matched to a gene: 8. The CDR3 sequence is 15 residues long. Germline V lookup: CDR1 SGHRS, CDR2 YFSETQ. DNA of the CDR3: TGCGCCAGCAGCTTGGCCCTGGGGGGGAGGGACATTCAGTACTTC. Protein sequence: CASSLALGGRDIQYF.

In DNA, the CDR3 is TGTGCCAGCAGCCAAGATATTGCGGGTGAGCAGTTCTTC. This encodes CASSQDIAGEQFF. The V gene is TRBV4-2, the J gene TRBJ2-1, with D possibly TRBD2 on 5 matching bases. Between the trimmed V and J ends, which lost 0 bases and 9 bases, there was a span of 9 bases. The CDR3 has 13 amino acids. Germline CDR1 is LGHNA and CDR2 is YNFKEQ.

The rearrangement joins TRBV5-6 to TRBJ2-1, with D unclear. Germline lookup yields CDR1 SGHDT and CDR2 YYEEEE. The CDR3 loop spans 13 amino acids. V was shortened by 1 base and J by 9 bases, with 11 bases between the two germline ends. The CDR3 sequence is CASSLSLIGEQFF. The CDR3 DNA reads as TGTGCCAGCAGCTTGTCCCTGATCGGTGAGCAGTTCTTC.

This clone was seen a handful of times. The V gene is TRBV7-9, the J gene TRBJ2-3; D is possibly TRBD2 (5 bases). CDR1 is SEHNR, CDR2 FQNEAQ, per germline (reference sequence). The V end lost 7 bases, the J end lost 0 bases, and 14 bases lay between the germline ends. The CDR3 runs to 15 residues. The chain's CDR3 is CASNPFRTSTDTQYF. The CDR3, as DNA: TGTGCCAGCAACCCGTTTCGGACTAGCACAGATACGCAGTATTTT.

The table lists this clone with a few counts. This chain joins TRBV19 and TRBJ2-3; D is undetermined. Trimming shortened V by 3 bases and J by 1 base, and 8 bases separated the two germline ends. Germline lookup yields CDR1 LNHDA and CDR2 SQIVND (reference sequence). The CDR3 is 14 amino acids. The CDR3 sequence: CASSIIRGTDTQYF. For the CDR3, the DNA is TGTGCCAGTAGTATCATTCGCGGCACAGATACGCAGTATTTT.

The V call is TRBV6-6, the J call TRBJ2-3; 7 nucleotides line up with TRBD2. Germline V lookup: CDR1 MNHNY, CDR2 SVGAGI (reference sequence). Trimming removed 0 bases from V and 5 bases from J; junction bases left unmatched: 5. This CDR3 is built from 15 residues. CDR3 region: CASSYSKGRGDTQYF. The CDR3 DNA sequence: TGTGCCAGCAGTTACTCTAAAGGGAGGGGAGATACGCAGTATTTT.

The chain couples TRBV6-1 to TRBJ2-1, with TRBD1 matching 7 bases. J gave up 4 bases and V 2 bases, and 11 bases lay outside the gene matches. The V gene's germline CDR1 is MNHNS and CDR2 SASEGT. This CDR3 is 17 amino acids long. The CDR3 DNA reads as TGTGCCAGCAGTGAACGAAGTAGGGACAGAATATACAATGAGCAGTTCTTC. Its protein is CASSERSRDRIYNEQFF.